This section outlines one TCR beta chain sequence together with its context. The germline V and J ends were trimmed by 6 bases and 10 bases, with 10 bases remaining between them. This CDR3 has 11 amino acids. The germline V gene encodes CDR1 MDHEN and CDR2 SYDVKM. The PCR made use of 60 Vbeta and 13 Jbeta primers. Produced via immunoSEQ multiplex PCR; TCRdb's table is partial and in-frame only. The table shows about 160,000 clones, with over 65% occurring only once. This sample was taken from a study of cytomegalovirus exposure and HLA in healthy donors. Specimen: PBMCs. This TCR was sampled from a middle-aged woman in good health and CMV-seronegative. The chain is built from TRBV28 and TRBJ2-1; D gene unclear. This CDR3 is CASSSVSEQFF. CDR3 DNA: TGTGCCAGCAGCTCCGTTTCGGAGCAGTTCTTC. Full variable domain (rest looked up from reference TRBV28 and TRBJ2-1): DVKVTQSSRYLVKRTGEKVFLECVQDMDHENMFWYRQDPGLGLRLIYFSYDVKMKEKGDIPEGYSVSREKKERFSLILESASTNQTSMYLCASSSVSEQFFGPGTRLTVL.